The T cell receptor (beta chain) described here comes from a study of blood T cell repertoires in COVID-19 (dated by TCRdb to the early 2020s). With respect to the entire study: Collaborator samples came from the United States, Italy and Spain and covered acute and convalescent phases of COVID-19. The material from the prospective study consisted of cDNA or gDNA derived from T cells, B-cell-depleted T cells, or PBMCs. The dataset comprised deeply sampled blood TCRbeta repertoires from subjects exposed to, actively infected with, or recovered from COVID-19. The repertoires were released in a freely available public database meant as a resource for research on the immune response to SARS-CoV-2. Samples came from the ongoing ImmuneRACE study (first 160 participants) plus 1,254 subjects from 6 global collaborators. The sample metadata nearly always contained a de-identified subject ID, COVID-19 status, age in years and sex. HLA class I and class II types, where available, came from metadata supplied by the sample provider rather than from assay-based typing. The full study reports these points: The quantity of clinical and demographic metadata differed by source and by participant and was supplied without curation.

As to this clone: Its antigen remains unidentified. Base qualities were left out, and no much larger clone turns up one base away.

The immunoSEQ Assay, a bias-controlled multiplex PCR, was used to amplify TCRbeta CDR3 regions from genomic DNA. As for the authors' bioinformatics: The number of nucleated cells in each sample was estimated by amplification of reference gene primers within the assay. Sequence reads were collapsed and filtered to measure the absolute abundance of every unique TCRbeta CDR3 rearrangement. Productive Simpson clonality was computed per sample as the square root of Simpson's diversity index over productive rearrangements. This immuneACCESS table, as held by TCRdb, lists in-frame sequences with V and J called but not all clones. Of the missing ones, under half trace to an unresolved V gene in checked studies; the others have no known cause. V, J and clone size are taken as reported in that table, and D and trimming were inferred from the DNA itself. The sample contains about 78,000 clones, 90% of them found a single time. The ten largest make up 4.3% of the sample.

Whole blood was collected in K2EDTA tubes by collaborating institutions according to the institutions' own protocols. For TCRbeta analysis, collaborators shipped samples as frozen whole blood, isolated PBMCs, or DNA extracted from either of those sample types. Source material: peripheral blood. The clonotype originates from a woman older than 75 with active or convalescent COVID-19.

The base sequence is TGCAGCGTCGGACAGGGGAGCTCCTACAATGAGCAGTTCTTC. Translated, it reads CSVGQGSSYNEQFF. The rearranged chain carries TRBV29-1 and TRBJ2-1, and TRBD1 aligns with 9 junction nucleotides. The germline V gene supplies CDR1 SQVTM and CDR2 ANQGSEA. Trimming removed 6 bases from V and 0 bases from J; the gene matches leave 3 bases unexplained. The CDR3 goes from the cysteine to the phenylalanine over 14 residues. Solely the CDR3 DNA is kept, with 42 bases framed from the first base.